The next 2 T cell receptor beta chains were all read from a single sample in a study of Graves' ophthalmopathy and Graves' hyperthyroidism. Using RNA transcripts, the TCR beta CDR3 regions were amplified. HTBI-primed RT-PCR formed the first round, and a multiplex PCR formed the second. TCRdb analysed the multiplex PCR reads with MiXCR anew, one entry per CDR3 protein. The sample lists around 1.1 million distinct CDR3 sequences, approximately 35% occurring once. Input material: peripheral blood or thyroid tissue (not recorded which). These receptors all come from an adult man with Graves' hyperthyroidism.

The chain recombines TRBV2 with TRBJ2-5, with D possibly being TRBD1 or TRBD2 (6 bases each). The CDR3 has 19 residues. Germline lookup yields CDR1 SNHLY and CDR2 FYNNEI. The V gene lost 2 bases and the J gene lost 5 bases, with 27 bases spanning the gap. The CDR3 DNA reads TGTGCCAGCAGTGAATTGAACACTGAAGCTAGGGGGGCTAAGGAGACCCAGTACTTC. It specifies CASSELNTEARGAKETQYF.

The chain uses TRBV2 and TRBJ2-7, with 7 bases matching TRBD1. This CDR3 contains 14 residues. Germline V gene data show CDR1 as SNHLY and CDR2 as FYNNEI. The ends lost 5 bases at V and 3 bases at J; junction bases unmatched: 7. CDR3 DNA: TGTGCCAGCAGTAAGCAACAGGGGTTCTACGAGCAGTACTTC. The encoded protein is CASSKQQGFYEQYF.